This entry features one T cell receptor beta chain sequence. Its antigen is unknown. This related bone marrow graft donor gave peripheral blood on the day of marrow donation. The sample comes from a study of T cells after posttransplantation cyclophosphamide. Study observations and caveats: After PTCy, TRB diversity resembled that of CNI/methotrexate controls. Donor-recipient repertoire similarity was low at 1-2 months, rising over year one. Tissue-infiltrating T cells from skin or gut overlapped little with blood T cells.

The table came from immunoSEQ multiplex PCR; TCRdb's copy has only in-frame clones and leaves some out. The repertoire holds about 47,000 clones, with 94% as singletons. Unmatched junction bases numbered 7, after V lost 5 bases and J lost 7 bases. The CDR3 is 13 amino acids. Germline V gene data show CDR1 as MNHEY and CDR2 as SVGAGI. V gene TRBV6-5 combines with J gene TRBJ1-2, with 7 bases identical to TRBD1. The origin of this receptor is a woman aged 25 to 39 in good health and a related stem cell transplant donor. Source material: PBMCs. CDR3 sequence reads: CASSKDRVGGYTF. The CDR3, as DNA: TGTGCCAGCAGTAAAGACAGGGTGGGTGGCTACACCTTC.